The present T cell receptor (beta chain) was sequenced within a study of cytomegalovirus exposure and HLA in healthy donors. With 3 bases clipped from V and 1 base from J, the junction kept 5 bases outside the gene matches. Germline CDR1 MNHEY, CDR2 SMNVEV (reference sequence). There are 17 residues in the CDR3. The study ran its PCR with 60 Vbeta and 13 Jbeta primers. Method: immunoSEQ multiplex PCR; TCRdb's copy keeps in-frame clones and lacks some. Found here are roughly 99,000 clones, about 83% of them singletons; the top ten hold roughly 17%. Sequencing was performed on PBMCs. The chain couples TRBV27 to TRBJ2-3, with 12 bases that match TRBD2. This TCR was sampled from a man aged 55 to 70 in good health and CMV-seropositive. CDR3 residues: CASSFTSGGSRTDTQYF. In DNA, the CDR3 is TGTGCCAGCAGTTTCACTAGCGGGGGGTCCCGCACAGATACGCAGTATTTT.